These T cell receptor beta chains were read from a single sample in a study of long-term antiretroviral therapy in people with HIV. This table comes from immunoSEQ multiplex PCR, and its TCRdb copy is limited to in-frame clones, with some not included. The sample holds over 15,000 clones, 65% to 85% seen once. The input for sequencing was unsorted PBMCs, taken roughly 2.4 years before starting antiretroviral therapy. The receptors were gathered from a woman aged 45-59 years with HIV. The CDR3 runs from the conserved cysteine through the conserved F or W. The D gene is left open where the match is weak. Clone size is given for some rows only: seen once, a few or many times, or a class if the clone is expanded.

TGTGCCAGCAGTTACTCGACAGGGAGCGGGGCCAACGTCCTGACTTTC | CASSYSTGSGANVLTF | TRBV6-5 | TRBD1 | 16 | TRBJ2-6 | .
TGTGCCAGCAGCTTGGGGGAGAGGGGGGGCCCTATTCGGTCACCCCTCCACTTT | CASSLGERGGPIRSPLHF | TRBV5-8 | . | 18 | TRBJ1-6 | .
TGTGCCAGCAGCTTAGGACTAGCGGGGGTTGGAGAGACCCAGTACTTC | CASSLGLAGVGETQYF | TRBV7-3 | TRBD2 | 16 | TRBJ2-5 | .
TGTGCCAGCAGCCAAGTCGGGGGGGCCCCAGATACGCAGTATTTT | CASSQVGGAPDTQYF | TRBV4-2 | TRBD2 | 15 | TRBJ2-3 | .
TGTGCCAGCAGCCTAGCGGGGGCAGTCGATGAGCAGTTCTTC | CASSLAGAVDEQFF | TRBV6-5 | TRBD2 | 14 | TRBJ2-1 | .
TGTGCCTGGAGTGACTTTTCGGGTACGCAGTATTTT | CAWSDFSGTQYF | TRBV30 | . | 12 | TRBJ2-3 | once
TGTGCCAGCAGCCGTAGCAGGGCGGGTCGGGAGACCCAGTACTTC | CASSRSRAGRETQYF | TRBV7-6 | . | 15 | TRBJ2-5 | .
TGTGCCACCAGCAGAGGGAGGACAGTAGGGGCGTACAATCAGCCCCAGCATTTT | CATSRGRTVGAYNQPQHF | TRBV15 | . | 18 | TRBJ1-5 | .
TGCGCCAGCAGCCCGGGACACCTGACCTCGAACACTGAAGCTTTCTTT | CASSPGHLTSNTEAFF | TRBV5-1 | . | 16 | TRBJ1-1 | .
TGTGCCAGCGGACCCAAAGCGGGGGGTAGAAACATTCAGTACTTC | CASGPKAGGRNIQYF | TRBV27 | TRBD2 | 15 | TRBJ2-4 | .
TGTGCCAGCAGCTTATGGGGGCTCAGCACAGATACGCAGTATTTT | CASSLWGLSTDTQYF | TRBV11-3 | . | 15 | TRBJ2-3 | .
TGTGCCAGCAGCTTAGCCCAGGGGGCTGGAAACACCATATATTTT | CASSLAQGAGNTIYF | TRBV7-8 | TRBD1 | 15 | TRBJ1-3 | .
TGTGCCAGCAGTTACAGTAGGTCGGTCGGAGGCTACACCTTC | CASSYSRSVGGYTF | TRBV6-5 | . | 14 | TRBJ1-2 | .
TGTGCCAGCAGCATGGGGGGGGTGGCTGAAAAACTGTTTTTT | CASSMGGVAEKLFF | TRBV6-5 | . | 14 | TRBJ1-4 | .
TGTGCCTGGAGTGCCAGCAACTGGCATGGTCAGCCCCAGCATTTT | CAWSASNWHGQPQHF | TRBV30 | . | 15 | TRBJ1-5 | once
TGTGCCAGTACTCATCGGCCGAACGCTGAAGCTTTCTTT | CASTHRPNAEAFF | TRBV19 | . | 13 | TRBJ1-1 | .
TGTGCCAGCAGCCCGACAGGGGTCTATGGCTACACCTTC | CASSPTGVYGYTF | TRBV19 | TRBD1 | 13 | TRBJ1-2 | .
TGTGCCAGCAAAACAGGGCCCGGCGGCTACACCTTC | CASKTGPGGYTF | TRBV27 | . | 12 | TRBJ1-2 | .
. | CASSKVGTGALSYNEQFF | TRBV21-1 | . | 18 | TRBJ2-1 | .
TGTGCCAGCATCGCCCGGGGGCGGCGAGATGAGCAGTTCTTC | CASIARGRRDEQFF | TRBV7-3 | . | 14 | TRBJ2-1 | .
TGCAGTGCTAGAGTCTCGAGTGGCTACACCTTC | CSARVSSGYTF | TRBV20-1 | . | 11 | TRBJ1-2 | .
TGTGCCAGCAGCAAACAGGGGGCCAAAGAGACCCAGTACTTC | CASSKQGAKETQYF | TRBV7-3 | TRBD1 | 14 | TRBJ2-5 | .
TGTGCCAGCTCACCTCAAGAGGCGGGCTACAATGAGCAGTTCTTC | CASSPQEAGYNEQFF | TRBV18 | . | 15 | TRBJ2-1 | .
TGTGCCTGGAGTGGGGTCCCGGTGACGGGAAATCAGCCCCAGCATTTT | CAWSGVPVTGNQPQHF | TRBV30 | . | 16 | TRBJ1-5 | .
TGCGCCAGCAGCTTGGTGGCTGGGGGTGCAGATACGCAGTATTTT | CASSLVAGGADTQYF | TRBV5-1 | . | 15 | TRBJ2-3 | .
TGCGCCAGCAGCGGGGGGGACAGGCCCTACGAGCAGTACTTC | CASSGGDRPYEQYF | TRBV5-1 | . | 14 | TRBJ2-7 | .
TGTGCCAGCAGCCCGAGTCTTGGTCAAGAGACCCAGTACTTC | CASSPSLGQETQYF | TRBV28 | . | 14 | TRBJ2-5 | .
TGTGCCAGCAGTTACCCGCCCACAGATACGCAGTATTTT | CASSYPPTDTQYF | TRBV6-5 | . | 13 | TRBJ2-3 | .
TGTGCCAGCAGATTAGCGGGGGGGCCGGCCGGGGAGCTGTTTTTT | CASRLAGGPAGELFF | TRBV2 | TRBD2 | 15 | TRBJ2-2 | .
TGTGCCAGCAGCTTGACGGGTGAAAAACTGTTTTTT | CASSLTGEKLFF | TRBV7-9 | . | 12 | TRBJ1-4 | .
TGTGCCTGGAAGGTGTCAGGGGTGAACACTGAAGCTTTCTTT | CAWKVSGVNTEAFF | TRBV30 | . | 14 | TRBJ1-1 | .
TGCGCCAGCAGCCAAGAGAATCGGGGGGCCACCCAGTACTTC | CASSQENRGATQYF | TRBV4-1 | . | 14 | TRBJ2-5 | .
TGCGCCAGCAGCTGGGACAGGAATAATTCACCCCTCCACTTT | CASSWDRNNSPLHF | TRBV5-1 | TRBD1 | 14 | TRBJ1-6 | .
TGTGCCAGCAGCAGCCGGGACAGGGGGCCGGGAGAGACCCAGTACTTC | CASSSRDRGPGETQYF | TRBV9 | TRBD1 | 16 | TRBJ2-5 | .
TGCGCCAGCAGCTTGGCCGACAAAGAGACCCAGTACTTC | CASSLADKETQYF | TRBV5-1 | . | 13 | TRBJ2-5 | .
TGTGCCAGCAGCGAAACACTCGATTCCGGGACAGGGGGCGGTCAGCCCCAGCATTTT | CASSETLDSGTGGGQPQHF | TRBV7-9 | TRBD1 | 19 | TRBJ1-5 | .
TGTGCCAGCAGTTTTGGGGACAGGGTGGTTAATGAGCAGTTCTTC | CASSFGDRVVNEQFF | TRBV27 | TRBD1 | 15 | TRBJ2-1 | .
TGTGCCAGCAGCTTGGTCGGCCTGACATGGGTAGAGGGCTATGGCTACACCTTC | CASSLVGLTWVEGYGYTF | TRBV5-6 | . | 18 | TRBJ1-2 | .
TGTGCCAGCAGCTTGGGGGCAGGGAAGAGTGGCTACACCTTC | CASSLGAGKSGYTF | TRBV5-5 | . | 14 | TRBJ1-2 | .
TGTGCCAGCAGCTTATCGCTGAGCGGAGCGAACACCGGGGAGCTGTTTTTT | CASSLSLSGANTGELFF | TRBV11-2 | . | 17 | TRBJ2-2 | .
TGCGCCAGCAGCTTACAGGGGGCCGGGGAGCTGTTTTTT | CASSLQGAGELFF | TRBV5-1 | TRBD1 | 13 | TRBJ2-2 | .
TGTGCCATCAGTGAGTCACTATTGCCGGGAGGTGAAAAACTGTTTTTT | CAISESLLPGGEKLFF | TRBV10-3 | . | 16 | TRBJ1-4 | .
TGTGCCAGCAGCCTTCGTAACTATGGCTACACCTTC | CASSLRNYGYTF | TRBV2 | . | 12 | TRBJ1-2 | few
TGTGCCAGCAGCTTATCCAGGGGGAACACTGAAGCTTTCTTT | CASSLSRGNTEAFF | TRBV7-6 | . | 14 | TRBJ1-1 | .
TGTGCCAGCAGTTACCAGGGGGCAAACTATGGCTACACCTTC | CASSYQGANYGYTF | TRBV6-6 | TRBD1 | 14 | TRBJ1-2 | .
TGCGCCAGCAGCTTGTCCGCGGGACAGGGAGATGGCTACACCTTC | CASSLSAGQGDGYTF | TRBV5-1 | TRBD1 | 15 | TRBJ1-2 | .